This T cell receptor beta chain was observed in a study of T-cell memory formation after mild COVID-19. Trimming shortened V by 4 bases and J by 6 bases, and 10 bases separated the two germline ends. CDR3 size: 12 residues. Germline V CDR1 and CDR2: MNHEY, SVGEGT. From the 5' RACE reads, TCRdb called clonotypes with MiXCR, one entry per CDR3 protein. The sample carries approximately 180,000 distinct CDR3 sequences, more than 15% recorded once. The chain uses TRBV6-2 or TRBV6-3 and TRBJ2-7; tentative D call: TRBD2 (6 bases). The sample was PBMCs or a T cell subset sorted from them (not recorded which). The receptor comes from an adult woman who had mild COVID-19 (a few samples of this study predate the infection). Cell type and time point are not known. The CDR3 loop reads CASSSWRAEQYF. The CDR3 DNA reads TGTGCCAGCAGTTCATGGAGGGCCGAGCAGTACTTC.